Following are 4 T cell receptor beta chains from one sample sequenced in a study of cytomegalovirus exposure and HLA in healthy donors. Sequencing used immunoSEQ multiplex PCR; TCRdb keeps in-frame clones, though not all of them. This sample has fewer than 150,000 clones, with approximately 86% found just once. The source material was PBMCs. These receptors were obtained from a woman between 18 and 29 years old in good health and CMV-seropositive.

The chain employs TRBV5-4 and TRBJ2-3, with TRBD2 as a possible D gene (5 bases). The CDR3 sequence is 16 residues long. Germline-derived CDR1 and CDR2 are SGHNT and YYREEE (reference sequence). Trimming left V 0 bases short and J 0 bases short, with 11 bases between. The CDR3 DNA reads TGTGCCAGCAGCTTGGCGGGAATGTCTAGCACAGATACGCAGTATTTT. Protein: CASSLAGMSSTDTQYF. Full variable domain (remainder filled in from reference TRBV5-4 and TRBJ2-3): ETGVTQSPTHLIKTRGQQVTLRCSSQSGHNTVSWYQQALGQGPQFIFQYYREEENGRGNFPPRFSGLQFPNYSSELNVNALELDDSALYLCASSLAGMSSTDTQYFGPGTRLTVL.

The chain carries TRBV11-1 and TRBJ2-1; 11 nucleotides match TRBD2. The CDR3 runs 14 residues. Per germline, CDR1 SGHAT and CDR2 FQDESV (reference sequence). The ends lost 3 bases at V and 5 bases at J; junction bases unmatched: 0. The CDR3 nucleotides are TGTGCCAGCAGCTTTAGCGGGAGGGACAATGAGCAGTTCTTC. Residues: CASSFSGRDNEQFF.

This chain connects TRBV6-1 to TRBJ2-3; D gene unclear. Trimming pared 1 base from V and 4 bases from J, leaving 9 bases between. The CDR3 runs to 14 residues. CDR1 and CDR2 from the germline V gene are MNHNS and SASEGT. The CDR3 DNA is TGTGCCAGCAGTGAAGTCCGAGTCTCAGATACGCAGTATTTT. Its protein is CASSEVRVSDTQYF.

The chain joins TRBV5-1 to TRBJ2-1, with 9 bases matching TRBD2. V dropped 6 bases and J dropped 5; count of bases not matched to a gene: 9. Germline assignment: CDR1 SGHRS and CDR2 YFSETQ. The CDR3 loop spans 15 amino acids. CDR3 protein: CASTPVAGVDNEQFF. The CDR3 DNA follows: TGCGCCAGCACCCCAGTAGCGGGAGTCGACAATGAGCAGTTCTTC.